The sequence of this T cell receptor (beta chain) was determined in a study of cytomegalovirus exposure and HLA in healthy donors. The PCR used 60 Vbeta and 13 Jbeta primers. Data came from immunoSEQ multiplex PCR; TCRdb stores just in-frame clones and leaves some out. This repertoire includes about 210,000 clones. There are 17 residues in the CDR3. V lost 1 base to trimming and J lost 8 bases; unmatched junction nucleotides: 14. CDR1 SGHAT and CDR2 FQNNGV come from the germline V gene. This clonotype was obtained from a young woman in good health and CMV-seropositive. This chain joins TRBV11-2 and TRBJ1-2, with TRBD1 identical over 9 bases. The specimen was PBMCs. The CDR3 protein is CASSLGPEDRGRTGYTF. The CDR3 DNA reads as TGTGCCAGCAGCTTAGGGCCCGAAGACAGGGGGAGAACGGGCTACACCTTC.